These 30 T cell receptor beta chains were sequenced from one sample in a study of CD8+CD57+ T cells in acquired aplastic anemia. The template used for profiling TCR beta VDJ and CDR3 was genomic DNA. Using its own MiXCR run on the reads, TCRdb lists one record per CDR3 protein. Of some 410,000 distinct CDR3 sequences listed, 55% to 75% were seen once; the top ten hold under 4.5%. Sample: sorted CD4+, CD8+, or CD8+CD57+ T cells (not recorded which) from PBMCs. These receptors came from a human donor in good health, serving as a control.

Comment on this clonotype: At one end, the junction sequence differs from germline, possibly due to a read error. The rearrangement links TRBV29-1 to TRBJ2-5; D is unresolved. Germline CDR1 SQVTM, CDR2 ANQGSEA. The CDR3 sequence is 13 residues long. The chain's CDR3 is CSATTAGKDTQYF. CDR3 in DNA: TGCAGCGCCACGACGGCAGGCAAAGATACCCAGTATTTC.

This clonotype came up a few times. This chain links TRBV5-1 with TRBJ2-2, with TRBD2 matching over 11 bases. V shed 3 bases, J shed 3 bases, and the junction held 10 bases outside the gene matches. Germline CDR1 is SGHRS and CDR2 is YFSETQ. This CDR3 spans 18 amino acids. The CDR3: CASSSNLAGGSDTGELFF. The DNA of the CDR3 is TGCGCCAGCAGCTCGAACCTAGCGGGGGGCTCTGACACCGGGGAGCTGTTTTTT.

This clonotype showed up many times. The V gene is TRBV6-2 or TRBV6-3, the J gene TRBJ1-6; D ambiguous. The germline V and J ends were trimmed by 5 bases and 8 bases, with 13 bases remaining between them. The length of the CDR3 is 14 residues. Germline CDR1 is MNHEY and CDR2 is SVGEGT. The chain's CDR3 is CASSPGRGDSPLHF. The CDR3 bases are TGTGCCAGCAGTCCGGGCCGAGGAGATTCACCCCTCCACTTT.

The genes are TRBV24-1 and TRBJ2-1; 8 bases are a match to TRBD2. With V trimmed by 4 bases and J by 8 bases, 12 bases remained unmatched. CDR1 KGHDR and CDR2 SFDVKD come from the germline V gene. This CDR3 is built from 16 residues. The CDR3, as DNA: TGTGCCACCAGTGACGCCCCGGGACTAGGTCTATATGAGCAGTTCTTC. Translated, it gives CATSDAPGLGLYEQFF.

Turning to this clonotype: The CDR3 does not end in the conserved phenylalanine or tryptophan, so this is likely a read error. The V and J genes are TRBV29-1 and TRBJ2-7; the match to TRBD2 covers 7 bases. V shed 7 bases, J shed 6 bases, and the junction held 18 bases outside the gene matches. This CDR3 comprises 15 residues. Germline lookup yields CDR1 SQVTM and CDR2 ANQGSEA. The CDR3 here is CSASRGGTYQPEQYG. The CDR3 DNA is TGCAGCGCTTCTAGGGGAGGGACGTATCAGCCCGAGCAGTACGGT.

The CDR3 coding sequence is TGTGCCAGCAGCTTAAAATCCGGGGAGGAGGGTCAGCCCCAGCATTTT. Encoded protein: CASSLKSGEEGQPQHF. The chain is built from TRBV7-8 and TRBJ1-5; D remains unclear. This CDR3 comprises 16 residues. Trimming pared 2 bases from V and 6 bases from J, leaving 17 bases between. Per germline, CDR1 SGHVS and CDR2 FQNEAQ. Supplemented by reference TRBV7-8 and TRBJ1-5, the full variable domain reads GAGVSQSPRYKVAKRGQDVALRCDPISGHVSLFWYQQALGQGPEFLTYFQNEAQLDKSGLPSDRFFAERPEGSVSTLKIQRTQQEDSAVYLCASSLKSGEEGQPQHFGDGTRLSIL.

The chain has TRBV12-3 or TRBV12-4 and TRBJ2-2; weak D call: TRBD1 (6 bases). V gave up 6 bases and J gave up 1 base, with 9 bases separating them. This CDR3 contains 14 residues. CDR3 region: CASRLQGNTGELFF. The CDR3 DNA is TGTGCCAGCAGGCTACAGGGGAACACCGGGGAGCTGTTTTTT.

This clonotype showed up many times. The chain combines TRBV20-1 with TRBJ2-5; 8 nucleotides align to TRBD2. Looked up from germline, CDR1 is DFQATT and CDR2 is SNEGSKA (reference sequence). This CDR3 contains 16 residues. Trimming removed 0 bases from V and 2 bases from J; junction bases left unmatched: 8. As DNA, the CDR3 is TGCAGTGCTAGAGATTCCGGCGGGGGGCATCAAGAGACCCAGTACTTC. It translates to CSARDSGGGHQETQYF.

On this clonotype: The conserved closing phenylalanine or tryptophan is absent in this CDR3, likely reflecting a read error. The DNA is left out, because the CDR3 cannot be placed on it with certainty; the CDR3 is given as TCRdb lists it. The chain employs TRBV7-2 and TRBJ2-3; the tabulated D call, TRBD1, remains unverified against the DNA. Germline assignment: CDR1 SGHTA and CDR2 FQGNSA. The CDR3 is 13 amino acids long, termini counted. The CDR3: CATHREGAGTGEL.

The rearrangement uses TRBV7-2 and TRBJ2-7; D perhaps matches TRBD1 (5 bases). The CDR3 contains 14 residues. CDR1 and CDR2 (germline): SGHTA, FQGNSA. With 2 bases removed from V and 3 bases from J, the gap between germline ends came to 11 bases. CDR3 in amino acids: CASSLQGLGYEQYF. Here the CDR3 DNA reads TGTGCCAGCAGCTTACAGGGATTGGGCTACGAGCAGTACTTC.

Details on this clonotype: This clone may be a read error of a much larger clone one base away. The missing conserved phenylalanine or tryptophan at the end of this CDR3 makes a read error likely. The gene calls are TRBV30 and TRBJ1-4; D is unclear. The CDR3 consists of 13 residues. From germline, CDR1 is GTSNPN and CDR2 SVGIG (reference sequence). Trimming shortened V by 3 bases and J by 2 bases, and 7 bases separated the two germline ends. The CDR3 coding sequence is TGTGCCTGGAGCCAAGGGACTAATGAAAAACTGTTTCTT. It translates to CAWSQGTNEKLFL.

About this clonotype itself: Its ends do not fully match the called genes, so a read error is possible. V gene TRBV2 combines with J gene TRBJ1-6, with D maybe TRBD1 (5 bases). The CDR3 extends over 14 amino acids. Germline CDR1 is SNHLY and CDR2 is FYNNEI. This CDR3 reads CASSVRGDDTRLNF. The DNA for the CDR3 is TGTGCCAGCAGTGTGCGGGGCGATGATACGCGCCTCAACTTT.

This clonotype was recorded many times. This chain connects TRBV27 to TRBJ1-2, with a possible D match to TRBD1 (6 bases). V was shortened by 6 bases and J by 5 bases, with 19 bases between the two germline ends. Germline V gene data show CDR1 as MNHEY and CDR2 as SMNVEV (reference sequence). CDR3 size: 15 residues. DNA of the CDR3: TGTGCCAGCAGATCTCGGGAAGGGGGTCATTATGGCTACACCTTC. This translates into CASRSREGGHYGYTF.

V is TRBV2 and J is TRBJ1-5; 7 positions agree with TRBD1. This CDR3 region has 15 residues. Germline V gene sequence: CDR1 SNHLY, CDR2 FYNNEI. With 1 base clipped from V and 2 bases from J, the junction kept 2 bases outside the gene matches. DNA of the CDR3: TGTGCCAGCAGTGAAGGACAGGGAGGCAATCAGCCCCAGCATTTT. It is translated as CASSEGQGGNQPQHF.

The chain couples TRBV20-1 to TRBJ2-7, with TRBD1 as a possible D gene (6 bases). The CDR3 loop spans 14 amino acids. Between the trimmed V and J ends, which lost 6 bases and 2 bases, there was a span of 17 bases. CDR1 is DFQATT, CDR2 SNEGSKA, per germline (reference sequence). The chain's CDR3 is CSAPSFTGTYEQYF. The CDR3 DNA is TGCAGTGCCCCTTCCTTCACAGGGACCTACGAGCAGTACTTC.

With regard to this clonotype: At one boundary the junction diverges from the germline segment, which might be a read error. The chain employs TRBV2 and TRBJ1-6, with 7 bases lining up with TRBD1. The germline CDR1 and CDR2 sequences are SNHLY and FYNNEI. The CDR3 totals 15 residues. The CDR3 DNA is TGCGCCAGCAGAACAGAGTTGAGGGGGCTTTCCCCCCACCACTTT. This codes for CASRTELRGLSPHHF.

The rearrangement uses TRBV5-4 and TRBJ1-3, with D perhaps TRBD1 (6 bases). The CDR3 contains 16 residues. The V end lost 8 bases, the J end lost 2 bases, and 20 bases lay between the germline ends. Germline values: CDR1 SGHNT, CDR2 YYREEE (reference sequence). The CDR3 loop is CASSPRGRGAGNTIYF. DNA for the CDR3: TGTGCCAGTAGCCCTAGGGGTAGGGGGGCTGGAAACACCATATATTTT.

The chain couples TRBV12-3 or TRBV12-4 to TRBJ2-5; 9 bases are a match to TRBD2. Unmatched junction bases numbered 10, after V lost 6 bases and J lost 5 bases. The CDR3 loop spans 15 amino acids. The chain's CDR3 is CASSHYFSGGETQYF. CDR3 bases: TGTGCCAGCAGCCACTACTTTAGCGGGGGTGAGACCCAGTACTTC.

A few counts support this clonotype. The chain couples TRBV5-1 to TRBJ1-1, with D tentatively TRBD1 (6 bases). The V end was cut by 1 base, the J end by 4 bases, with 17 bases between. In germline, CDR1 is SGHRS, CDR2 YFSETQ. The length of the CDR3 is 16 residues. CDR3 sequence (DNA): TGCGCCAGCAGCTTGCGGTCCGGGGGGGCTGGCACTGAAGCTTTCTTT. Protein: CASSLRSGGAGTEAFF.

This chain's CDR3 is CASSPQERGYYEQFF. CDR3 in DNA: TGTGCCAGCAGCCCCCAGGAGCGGGGCTACTACGAGCAGTTCTTC. The chain has TRBV9 and TRBJ2-1; 7 bases are a match to TRBD2. Germline values: CDR1 SGDLS, CDR2 YYNGEE. The CDR3 covers 15 residues. Trimming took 4 bases from V and 10 from J; bases not matched to a gene: 14.

DNA for the CDR3: TGTGCCACCAGCAGAGAAAGGGGGTATCAGCCCCAGTACTTC. It translates to CATSRERGYQPQYF. This rearrangement joins TRBV15 to TRBJ2-5; maybe TRBD1 (6 bases). Germline V gives CDR1 LNHNV, CDR2 YYDKDF (reference sequence). There are 14 residues in the CDR3. V was cut by 0 bases and J by 9 bases, with 14 bases left in between. Complete variable domain (other parts from reference TRBV15 and TRBJ2-5): DAMVIQNPRYQVTQFGKPVTLSCSQTLNHNVMYWYQQKSSQAPKLLFHYYDKDFNNEADTPDNFQSRRPNTSFCFLDIRSPGLGDTAMYLCATSRERGYQPQYFGPGTRLLVL.

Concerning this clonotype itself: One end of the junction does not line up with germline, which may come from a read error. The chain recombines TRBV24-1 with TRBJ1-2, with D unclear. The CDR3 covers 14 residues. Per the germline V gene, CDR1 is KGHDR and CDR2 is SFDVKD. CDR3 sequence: CASSYSTGPYGYTF. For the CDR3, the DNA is TGTGCCAGCAGTTACAGTACGGGTCCCTATGGCTACACCTTC.

In DNA form, the CDR3 reads TGTGCCAGCAGATCAGAACGGGATGGGCAGTTCTTC. The encoded protein is CASRSERDGQFF. The chain couples TRBV7-2 to TRBJ2-5; possibly TRBD2 for D (5 bases). The J call may not be correct, given that the DNA end is closer to TRBJ2-1. This CDR3 has 12 amino acids. Germline V CDR1 and CDR2: SGHTA, FQGNSA.

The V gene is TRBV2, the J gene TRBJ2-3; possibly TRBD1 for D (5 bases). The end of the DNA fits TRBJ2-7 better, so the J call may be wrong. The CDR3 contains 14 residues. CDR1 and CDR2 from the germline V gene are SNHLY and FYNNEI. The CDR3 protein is CASSAGPKGNEQYF. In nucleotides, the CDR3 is TGTGCCAGCAGTGCAGGGCCCAAAGGGAACGAGCAGTACTTC.

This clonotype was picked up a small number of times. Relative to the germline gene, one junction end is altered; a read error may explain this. DNA for the CDR3: TGTGCCAGCAGCCTTCCAATTCGGGACAAACACTACAATGAGCAGTTCTTC. Its translation is CASSLPIRDKHYNEQFF. The chain carries TRBV5-1 and TRBJ2-1; D perhaps matches TRBD1 (6 bases). The CDR3 covers 17 residues. Germline CDR1 SGHRS, CDR2 YFSETQ.

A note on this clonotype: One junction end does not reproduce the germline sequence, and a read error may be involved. This chain's CDR3 is CAIKQTQATGAFF. CDR3 bases: TGTGCCATCAAGCAAACACAAGCCACTGGAGCTTTCTTT. The chain recombines TRBV10-3 with TRBJ1-1; D call uncertain. CDR1 is ENHRY, CDR2 SYGVKD, per germline. The CDR3 extends over 13 amino acids.

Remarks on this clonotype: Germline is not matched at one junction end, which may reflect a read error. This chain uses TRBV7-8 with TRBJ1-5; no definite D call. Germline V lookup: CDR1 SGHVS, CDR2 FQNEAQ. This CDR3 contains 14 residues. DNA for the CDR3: TGTGCCAGCCGTCTACGGGGAGATACGCAGTATTTTCACTTT. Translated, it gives CASRLRGDTQYFHF.

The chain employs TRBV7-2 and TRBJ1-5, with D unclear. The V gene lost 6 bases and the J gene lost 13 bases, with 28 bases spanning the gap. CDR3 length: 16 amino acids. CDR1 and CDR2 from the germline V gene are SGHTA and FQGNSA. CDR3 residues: CASSSTLGYRHQFQHF. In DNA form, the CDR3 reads TGTGCCAGCAGTTCGACCCTGGGATATAGGCATCAGTTTCAGCATTTT.

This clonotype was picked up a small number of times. This CDR3 reads CASLRDYGYTF. The CDR3 DNA sequence: TGTGCCAGCCTTAGGGACTATGGCTACACCTTC. The genes are TRBV2 and TRBJ1-2; D remains unclear. V gave up 8 bases and J gave up 3 bases, with 7 bases separating them. Germline V gene sequence: CDR1 SNHLY, CDR2 FYNNEI. The CDR3 spans 11 residues.

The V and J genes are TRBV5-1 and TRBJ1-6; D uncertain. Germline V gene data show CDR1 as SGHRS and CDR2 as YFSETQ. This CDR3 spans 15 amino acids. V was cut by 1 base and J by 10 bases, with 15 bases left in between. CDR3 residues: CASSLRPARWSPLHF. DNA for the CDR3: TGCGCCAGCAGCTTGCGACCAGCAAGGTGGTCACCCCTCCACTTT.